Below, 9 T cell receptor beta chains from the same sample are listed, as sequenced in a study of T cell changes during pregnancy in multiple sclerosis. TCRdb's copy holds only in-frame clones and misses some; the assay was immunoSEQ multiplex PCR. This sample carries about 84,000 clones, 85% to 95% of them seen once, and the ten largest clones take 2% to 3%. The starting material was peripheral blood, obtained in the third trimester of pregnancy. Every receptor here comes from a female donor with multiple sclerosis, enrolled in a pregnancy study.

The genes are TRBV12-5 and TRBJ1-2, with D perhaps matching TRBD1 (6 bases). The germline V gene encodes CDR1 LGHNT and CDR2 FRNRAP. The CDR3 extends over 13 amino acids. Trimming removed 6 bases from V and 4 bases from J, with 12 bases in between. CDR3 in DNA: TGTGCTAGTGGCAGGGGACCCATCTATGGCTACACCTTC. This gives the protein CASGRGPIYGYTF.

The chain has TRBV10-3 and TRBJ1-1; no clear D. The CDR3 has 12 amino acids. Germline values: CDR1 ENHRY, CDR2 SYGVKD. V shed 3 bases and J shed 4 bases, with 6 bases lying between them. CDR3 sequence (DNA): TGTGCCATCAGTGATAGTGGCACTGAAGCTTTCTTT. Translated: CAISDSGTEAFF.

The chain joins TRBV30 to TRBJ2-7; D is perhaps TRBD1 (6 bases). V dropped 6 bases and J dropped 6 bases, with 12 bases sitting between them. Germline CDR1 and CDR2: GTSNPN and SVGIG (reference sequence). There are 11 residues in the CDR3. CDR3 nucleotides: TGTGCCTGTTCTTCAGGGGTCGAGCAGTACTTC. Translated, it gives CACSSGVEQYF. Full variable domain (rest looked up from reference TRBV30 and TRBJ2-7): SQTIHQWPATLVQPVGSPLSLECTVEGTSNPNLYWYRQAAGRGLQLLFYSVGIGQISSEVPQNLSASRPQDRQFILSSKKLLLSDSGFYLCACSSGVEQYFGPGTRLTVT.

The CDR3 here is CASRGDRGWNTEAFF. For the CDR3, the DNA is TGCGCCAGCAGAGGGGACAGGGGGTGGAACACTGAAGCTTTCTTT. The J gene is TRBJ1-1, the V gene TRBV5-1, with 11 bases identical to TRBD1. Trimming took 5 bases from V and 1 from J; bases not matched to a gene: 4. The CDR3 covers 15 residues. In germline, CDR1 is SGHRS, CDR2 YFSETQ. Full variable domain (outside the CDR3, taken from reference TRBV5-1 and TRBJ1-1): KAGVTQTPRYLIKTRGQQVTLSCSPISGHRSVSWYQQTPGQGLQFLFEYFSETQRNKGNFPGRFSGRQFSNSRSEMNVSTLELGDSALYLCASRGDRGWNTEAFFGQGTRLTVV.

This sequence joins TRBV5-1 and TRBJ1-4; 8 positions agree with TRBD1. The trim removed 4 bases at V and 7 bases at J, leaving 15 bases unmatched. The germline V gene encodes CDR1 SGHRS and CDR2 YFSETQ. The CDR3 has 17 residues. CDR3 in DNA: TGCGCCAGCAGCAGAGGCCTCGGACAGGGTTTGTTTGAAAAACTGTTTTTT. This sequence encodes CASSRGLGQGLFEKLFF.

This chain links TRBV7-9 with TRBJ1-1; possible D gene TRBD1, 6 bases. The V and J ends lost 3 bases and 0 bases respectively, with 11 bases between them. The CDR3 runs 15 residues. Germline lookup yields CDR1 SEHNR and CDR2 FQNEAQ (reference sequence). The CDR3 bases are TGTGCCAGCAGCTTTAGGACAGACTTGAACACTGAAGCTTTCTTT. Protein product: CASSFRTDLNTEAFF. The variable domain in full, with the rest retrieved from reference TRBV7-9 and TRBJ1-1, is DTGVSQNPRHKITKRGQNVTFRCDPISEHNRLYWYRQTLGQGPEFLTYFQNEAQLEKSRLLSDRFSAERPKGSFSTLEIQRTEQGDSAMYLCASSFRTDLNTEAFFGQGTRLTVV.

The rearrangement joins TRBV6-5 to TRBJ1-5; 9 bases fit TRBD1. The CDR3 consists of 15 residues. CDR1 MNHEY and CDR2 SVGAGI come from the germline V gene. J lost 6 bases, V lost 11 bases, and 14 bases had no gene match. In nucleotides, the CDR3 is TGTGCCGCGGGTGACACAGGGGGCTTAGGTCAGCCCCAGCATTTT. Translated: CAAGDTGGLGQPQHF.

This clone came up once. The V call is TRBV5-8, the J call TRBJ2-3; perhaps TRBD2 as D (6 bases). Germline V gene data show CDR1 as SGHTS and CDR2 as YDEGEE. V was pared by 3 bases and J by 2 bases, with 16 bases between. The CDR3 contains 16 residues. The CDR3 here is CASSSTAGLLTDTQYF. CDR3 nucleotide sequence: TGTGCCAGCAGCTCAACCGCGGGACTGCTCACAGATACGCAGTATTTT.

This chain uses TRBV9 with TRBJ2-7; 8 bases are shared with TRBD2. The CDR3 consists of 15 residues. V trimming: 0 bases; J trimming: 2 bases; junction bases outside the gene matches: 4. Germline-derived CDR1 and CDR2 are SGDLS and YYNGEE. The DNA for the CDR3 is TGTGCCAGCAGCGTAGGGGGTAGCGGGGCCTACGAGCAGTACTTC. Protein: CASSVGGSGAYEQYF.